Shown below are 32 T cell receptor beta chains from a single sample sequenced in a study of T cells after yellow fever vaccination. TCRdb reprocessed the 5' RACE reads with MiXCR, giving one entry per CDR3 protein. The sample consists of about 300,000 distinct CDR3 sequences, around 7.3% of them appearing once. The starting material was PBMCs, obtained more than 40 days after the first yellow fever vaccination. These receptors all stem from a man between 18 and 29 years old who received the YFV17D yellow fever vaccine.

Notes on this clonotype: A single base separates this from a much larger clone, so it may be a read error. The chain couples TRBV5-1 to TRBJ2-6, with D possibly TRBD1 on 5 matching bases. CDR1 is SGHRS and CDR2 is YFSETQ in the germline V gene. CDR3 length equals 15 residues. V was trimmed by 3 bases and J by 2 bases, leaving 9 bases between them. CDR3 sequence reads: CASSSARAGANVLTF. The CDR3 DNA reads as TGCGCCAGCAGCTCGGCCAGGGCTGGGGCCAACGTCCTGACTTTC.

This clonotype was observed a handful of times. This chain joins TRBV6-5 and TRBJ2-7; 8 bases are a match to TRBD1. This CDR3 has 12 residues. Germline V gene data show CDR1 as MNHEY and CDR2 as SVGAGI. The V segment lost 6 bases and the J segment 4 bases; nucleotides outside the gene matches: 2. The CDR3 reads CASRDREYEQYV. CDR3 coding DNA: TGTGCCAGCAGGGACAGGGAGTACGAGCAGTACGTC.

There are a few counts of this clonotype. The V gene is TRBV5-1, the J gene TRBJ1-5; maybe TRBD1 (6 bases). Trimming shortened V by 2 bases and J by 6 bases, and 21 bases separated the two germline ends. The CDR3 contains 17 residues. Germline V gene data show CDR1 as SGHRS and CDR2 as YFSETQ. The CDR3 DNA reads TGCGCCAGCAGCTTCATTGCCTTGGACAGTTCCATTCAGCCCCAGCATTTT. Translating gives CASSFIALDSSIQPQHF.

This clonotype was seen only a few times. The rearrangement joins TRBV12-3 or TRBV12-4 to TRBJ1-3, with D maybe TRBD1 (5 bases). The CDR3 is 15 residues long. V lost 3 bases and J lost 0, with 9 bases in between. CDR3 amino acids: CASSFRGRSGNTIYF. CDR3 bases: TGTGCCAGCAGTTTCCGGGGCCGCTCTGGAAACACCATATATTTT.

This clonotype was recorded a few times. CDR3 amino acids: CSARGGLGQSSYEQYF. In DNA, the CDR3 is TGCAGTGCTAGAGGGGGCCTGGGACAGAGTTCCTACGAGCAGTACTTC. The genes are TRBV20-1 and TRBJ2-7; TRBD1 matches at 7 bases. Germline V gives CDR1 DFQATT, CDR2 SNEGSKA (reference sequence). The CDR3 runs to 16 residues. V lost 1 base and J lost 1; bases outside the gene matches: 10.

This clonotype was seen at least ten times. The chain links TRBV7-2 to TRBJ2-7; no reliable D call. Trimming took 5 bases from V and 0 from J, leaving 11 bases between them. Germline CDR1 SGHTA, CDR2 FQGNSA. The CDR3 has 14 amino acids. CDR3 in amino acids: CASSPAGSSYEQYF. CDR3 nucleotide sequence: TGTGCCAGCAGCCCGGCAGGAAGCTCCTACGAGCAGTACTTC.

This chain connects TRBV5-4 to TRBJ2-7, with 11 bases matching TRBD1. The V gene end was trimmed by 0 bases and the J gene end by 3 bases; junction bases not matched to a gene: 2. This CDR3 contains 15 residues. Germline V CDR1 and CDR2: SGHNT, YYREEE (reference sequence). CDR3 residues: CASSLGGQGDYEQYF. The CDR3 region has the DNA TGTGCCAGCAGCTTGGGGGGACAGGGGGACTACGAGCAGTACTTC.

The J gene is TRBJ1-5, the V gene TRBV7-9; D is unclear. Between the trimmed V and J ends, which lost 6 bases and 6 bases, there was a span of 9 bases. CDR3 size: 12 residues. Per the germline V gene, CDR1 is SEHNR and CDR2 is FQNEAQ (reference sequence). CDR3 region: CASRPIIQPQHF. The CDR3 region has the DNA TGTGCCAGCAGGCCAATTATTCAGCCCCAGCATTTT. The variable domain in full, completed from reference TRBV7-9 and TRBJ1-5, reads DTGVSQNPRHKITKRGQNVTFRCDPISEHNRLYWYRQTLGQGPEFLTYFQNEAQLEKSRLLSDRFSAERPKGSFSTLEIQRTEQGDSAMYLCASRPIIQPQHFGDGTRLSIL.

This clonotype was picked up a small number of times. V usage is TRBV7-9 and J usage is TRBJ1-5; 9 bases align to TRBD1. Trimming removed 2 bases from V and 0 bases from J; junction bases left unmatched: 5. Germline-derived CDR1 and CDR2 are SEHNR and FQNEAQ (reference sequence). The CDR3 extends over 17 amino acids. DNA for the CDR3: TGTGCCAGCAGCTTATCGACAGGGGGTTATAGCAATCAGCCCCAGCATTTT. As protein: CASSLSTGGYSNQPQHF.

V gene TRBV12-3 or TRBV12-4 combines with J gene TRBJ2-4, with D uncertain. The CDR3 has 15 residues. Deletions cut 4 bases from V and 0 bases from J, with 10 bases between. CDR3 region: CASSSWELAKNIQYF. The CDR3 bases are TGTGCCAGCAGTTCTTGGGAATTAGCCAAAAACATTCAGTACTTC.

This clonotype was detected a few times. As DNA, the CDR3 is TGCAGCGTTGAGGGACAGGGGACATTTGGCTACACCTTC. This sequence encodes CSVEGQGTFGYTF. The rearrangement links TRBV29-1 to TRBJ1-2; 10 bases are shared with TRBD1. The J segment lost 7 bases and the V segment lost 3 bases, leaving 5 bases of the junction unmatched. The germline CDR1 and CDR2 sequences are SQVTM and ANQGSEA. The CDR3 is 13 residues long.

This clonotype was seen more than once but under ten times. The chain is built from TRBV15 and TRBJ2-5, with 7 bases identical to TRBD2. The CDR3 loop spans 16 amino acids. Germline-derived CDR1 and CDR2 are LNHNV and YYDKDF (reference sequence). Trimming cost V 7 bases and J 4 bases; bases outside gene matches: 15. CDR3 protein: CATTPHLGGVGETQYF. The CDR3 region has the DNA TGTGCCACCACTCCCCACCTTGGGGGGGTAGGAGAGACCCAGTACTTC.

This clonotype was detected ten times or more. This CDR3 reads CASRPPFRELFF. CDR3 sequence (DNA): TGTGCCAGCAGACCCCCGTTCCGGGAGCTGTTTTTT. V usage is TRBV12-3 or TRBV12-4 and J usage is TRBJ2-2; D gene ambiguous. V lost 6 bases, J lost 9 bases, and 11 bases lay in between. The CDR3 contains 12 residues.

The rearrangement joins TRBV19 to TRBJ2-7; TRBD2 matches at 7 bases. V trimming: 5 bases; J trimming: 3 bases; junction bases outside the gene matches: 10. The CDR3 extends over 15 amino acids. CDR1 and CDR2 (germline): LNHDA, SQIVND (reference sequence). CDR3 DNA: TGTGCCAGTAGTCAGGGAGGGTCCTCGGGCTACGAGCAGTACTTC. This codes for CASSQGGSSGYEQYF.

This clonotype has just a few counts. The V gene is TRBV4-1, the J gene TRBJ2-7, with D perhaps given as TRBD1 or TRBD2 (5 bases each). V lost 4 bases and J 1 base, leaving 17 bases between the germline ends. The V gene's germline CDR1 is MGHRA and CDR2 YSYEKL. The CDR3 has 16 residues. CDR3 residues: CASSPGPSEGSYEQYV. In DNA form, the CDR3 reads TGCGCCAGCAGCCCGGGGCCCTCAGAAGGATCCTACGAGCAGTACGTC.

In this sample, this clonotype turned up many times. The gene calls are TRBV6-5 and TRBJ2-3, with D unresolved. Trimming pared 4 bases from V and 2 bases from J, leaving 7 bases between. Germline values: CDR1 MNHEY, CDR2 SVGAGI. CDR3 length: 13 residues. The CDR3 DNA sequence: TGTGCCAGCAGTTCTATAGCCACAGATACGCAGTATTTT. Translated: CASSSIATDTQYF.

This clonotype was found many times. CDR3 DNA: TGTGCCATCAGTGAGTTGCGTGCGAACACCGGGGAGCTGTTTTTT. Translating it yields CAISELRANTGELFF. The chain couples TRBV10-3 to TRBJ2-2; unclear D gene. V was pared by 1 base and J by 0 bases, with 6 bases between. The CDR3 consists of 15 residues. Germline CDR1 is ENHRY and CDR2 is SYGVKD.

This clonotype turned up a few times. The CDR3 DNA reads TGCAGCGTTGAACAGGGCGGGTTCTACGAGCAGTACTTC. Protein sequence: CSVEQGGFYEQYF. V and J are TRBV29-1 and TRBJ2-7; D may match TRBD1 or TRBD2 (5 bases each). Trimming stripped 2 bases from V and 3 bases from J, with 11 bases between. The CDR3 length is 13 residues. In germline, CDR1 is SQVTM, CDR2 ANQGSEA.

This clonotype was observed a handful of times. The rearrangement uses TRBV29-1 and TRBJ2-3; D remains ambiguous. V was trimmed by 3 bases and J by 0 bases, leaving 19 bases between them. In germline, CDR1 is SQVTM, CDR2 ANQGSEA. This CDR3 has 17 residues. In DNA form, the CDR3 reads TGCAGCGTTGACGGTTCGCGGCCGGCGGTTAGCACAGATACGCAGTATTTT. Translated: CSVDGSRPAVSTDTQYF.

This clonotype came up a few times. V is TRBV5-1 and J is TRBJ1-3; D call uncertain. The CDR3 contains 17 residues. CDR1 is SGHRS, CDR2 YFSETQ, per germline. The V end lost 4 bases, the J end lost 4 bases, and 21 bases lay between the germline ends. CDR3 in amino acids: CASSRGRAGLEGNTIYF. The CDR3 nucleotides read TGCGCCAGCAGCCGGGGTCGGGCAGGCCTTGAGGGAAACACCATATATTTT.

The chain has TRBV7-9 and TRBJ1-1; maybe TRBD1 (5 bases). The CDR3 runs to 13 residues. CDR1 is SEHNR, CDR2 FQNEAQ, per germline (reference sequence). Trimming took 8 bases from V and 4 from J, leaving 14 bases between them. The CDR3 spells CASGRDSSTEAFF. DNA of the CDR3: TGTGCCAGCGGCAGGGATTCTAGCACTGAAGCTTTCTTT.

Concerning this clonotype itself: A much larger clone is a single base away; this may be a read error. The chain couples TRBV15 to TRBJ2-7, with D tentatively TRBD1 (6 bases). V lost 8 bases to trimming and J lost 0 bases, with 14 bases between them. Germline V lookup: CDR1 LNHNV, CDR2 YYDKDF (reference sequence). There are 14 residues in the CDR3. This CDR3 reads CATRDKKSSYEQYF. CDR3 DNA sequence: TGTGCCACCCGGGACAAAAAAAGCTCCTACGAGCAGTACTTC. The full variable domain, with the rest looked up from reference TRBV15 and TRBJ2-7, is DAMVIQNPRYQVTQFGKPVTLSCSQTLNHNVMYWYQQKSSQAPKLLFHYYDKDFNNEADTPDNFQSRRPNTSFCFLDIRSPGLGDTAMYLCATRDKKSSYEQYFGPGTRLTVT.

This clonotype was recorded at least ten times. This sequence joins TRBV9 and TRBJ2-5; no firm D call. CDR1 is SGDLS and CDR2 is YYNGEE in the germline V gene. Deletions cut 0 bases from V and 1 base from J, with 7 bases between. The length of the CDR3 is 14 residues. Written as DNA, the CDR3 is TGTGCCAGCAGCGTAGATGGGTCCCAAGAGACCCAGTACTTC. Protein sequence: CASSVDGSQETQYF.

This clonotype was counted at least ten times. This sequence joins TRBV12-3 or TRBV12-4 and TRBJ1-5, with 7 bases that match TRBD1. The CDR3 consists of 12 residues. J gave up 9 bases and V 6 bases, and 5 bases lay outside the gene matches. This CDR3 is CASRIPGGPQHF. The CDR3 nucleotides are TGTGCCAGCAGGATACCAGGGGGGCCCCAGCATTTT.

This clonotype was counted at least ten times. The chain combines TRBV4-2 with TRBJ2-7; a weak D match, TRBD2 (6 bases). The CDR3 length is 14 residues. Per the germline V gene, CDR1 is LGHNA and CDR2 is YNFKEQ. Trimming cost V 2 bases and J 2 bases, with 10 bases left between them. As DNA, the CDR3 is TGTGCCAGCAGCCAACTAGCGAATCCCTACGAGCAGTACTTC. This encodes CASSQLANPYEQYF.

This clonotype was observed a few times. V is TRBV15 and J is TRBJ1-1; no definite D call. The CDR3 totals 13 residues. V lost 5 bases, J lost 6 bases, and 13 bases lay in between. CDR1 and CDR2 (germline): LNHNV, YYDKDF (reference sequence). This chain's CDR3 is CATSGSLRAEAFF. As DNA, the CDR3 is TGTGCCACCAGCGGCTCCTTAAGGGCTGAAGCTTTCTTT. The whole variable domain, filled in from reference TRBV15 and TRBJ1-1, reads DAMVIQNPRYQVTQFGKPVTLSCSQTLNHNVMYWYQQKSSQAPKLLFHYYDKDFNNEADTPDNFQSRRPNTSFCFLDIRSPGLGDTAMYLCATSGSLRAEAFFGQGTRLTVV.

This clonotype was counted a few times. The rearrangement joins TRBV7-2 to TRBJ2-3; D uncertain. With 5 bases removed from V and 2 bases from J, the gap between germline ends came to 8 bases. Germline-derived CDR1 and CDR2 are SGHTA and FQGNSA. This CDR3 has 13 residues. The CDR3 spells CASSVKFTDTQYF. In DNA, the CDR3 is TGTGCCAGCAGCGTTAAGTTCACAGATACGCAGTATTTT.

CDR3 bases: TGCGCCAGCAGCTTGGCCAAAGCAGGGGGTTCCTACGAGCAGTACTTC. It codes for CASSLAKAGGSYEQYF. The chain joins TRBV5-1 to TRBJ2-7; 7 bases align to TRBD1. V gave up 0 bases and J gave up 1 base; unmatched junction bases: 7. The CDR3 covers 16 residues. Germline loops: CDR1 SGHRS, CDR2 YFSETQ.

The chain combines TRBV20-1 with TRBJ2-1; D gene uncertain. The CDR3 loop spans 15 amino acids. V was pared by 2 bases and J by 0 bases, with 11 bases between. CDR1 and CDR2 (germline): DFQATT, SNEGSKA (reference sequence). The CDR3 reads CSARTLHSSYNEQFF. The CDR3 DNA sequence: TGCAGTGCTAGAACACTCCATAGCTCCTACAATGAGCAGTTCTTC.

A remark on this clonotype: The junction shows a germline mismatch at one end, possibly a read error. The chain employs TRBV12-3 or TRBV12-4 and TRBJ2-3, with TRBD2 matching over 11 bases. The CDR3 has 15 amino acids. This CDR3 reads CASSLLAGGPDTLYF. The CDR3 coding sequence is TGTGCCAGCAGTTTGTTAGCGGGGGGGCCGGATACGCTGTATTTT.

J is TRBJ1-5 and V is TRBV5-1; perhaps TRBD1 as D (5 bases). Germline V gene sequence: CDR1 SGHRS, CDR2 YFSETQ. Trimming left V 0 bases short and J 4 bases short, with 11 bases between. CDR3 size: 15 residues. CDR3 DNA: TGCGCCAGCAGCTTGGGGGGCTCGGCGAATCAGCCCCAGCATTTT. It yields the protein CASSLGGSANQPQHF. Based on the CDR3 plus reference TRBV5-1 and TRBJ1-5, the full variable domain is KAGVTQTPRYLIKTRGQQVTLSCSPISGHRSVSWYQQTPGQGLQFLFEYFSETQRNKGNFPGRFSGRQFSNSRSEMNVSTLELGDSALYLCASSLGGSANQPQHFGDGTRLSIL.

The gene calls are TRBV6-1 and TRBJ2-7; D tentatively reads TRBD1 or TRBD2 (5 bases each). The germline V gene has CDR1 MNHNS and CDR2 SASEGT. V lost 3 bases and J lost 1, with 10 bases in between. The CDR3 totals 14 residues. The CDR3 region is CASSDWDGSYEQYF. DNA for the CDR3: TGTGCCAGCAGTGATTGGGACGGATCCTACGAGCAGTACTTC.